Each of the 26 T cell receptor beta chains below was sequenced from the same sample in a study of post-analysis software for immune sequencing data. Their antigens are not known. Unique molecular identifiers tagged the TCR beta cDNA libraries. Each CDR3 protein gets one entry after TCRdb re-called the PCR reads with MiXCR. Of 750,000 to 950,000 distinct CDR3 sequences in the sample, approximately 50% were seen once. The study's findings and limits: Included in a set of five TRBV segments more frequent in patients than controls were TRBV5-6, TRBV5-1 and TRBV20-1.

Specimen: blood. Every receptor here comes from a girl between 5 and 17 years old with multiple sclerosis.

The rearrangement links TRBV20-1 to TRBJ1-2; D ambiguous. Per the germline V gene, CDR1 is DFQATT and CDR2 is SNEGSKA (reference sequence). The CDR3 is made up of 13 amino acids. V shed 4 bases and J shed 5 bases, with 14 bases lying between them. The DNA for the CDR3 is TGCAGTGCTACCGGCCCCCCCGCGTATGGCTACACCTTC. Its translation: CSATGPPAYGYTF.

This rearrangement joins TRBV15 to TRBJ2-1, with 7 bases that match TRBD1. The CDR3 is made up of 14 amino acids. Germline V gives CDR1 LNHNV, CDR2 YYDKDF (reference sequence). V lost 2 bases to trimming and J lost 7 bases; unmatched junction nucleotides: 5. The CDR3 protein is CATSRRTGANEQFF. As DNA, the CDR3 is TGTGCCACCAGCAGACGCACAGGGGCGAATGAGCAGTTCTTC.

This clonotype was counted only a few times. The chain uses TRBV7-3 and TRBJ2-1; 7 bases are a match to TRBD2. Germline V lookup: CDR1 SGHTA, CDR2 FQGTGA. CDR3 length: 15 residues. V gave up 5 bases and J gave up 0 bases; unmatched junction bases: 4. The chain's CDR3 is CASSAGTNSYNEQFF. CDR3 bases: TGTGCCAGCAGCGCCGGGACTAACTCCTACAATGAGCAGTTCTTC.

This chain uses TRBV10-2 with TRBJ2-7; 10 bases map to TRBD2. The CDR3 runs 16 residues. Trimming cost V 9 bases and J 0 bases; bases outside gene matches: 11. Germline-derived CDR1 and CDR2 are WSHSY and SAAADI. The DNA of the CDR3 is TGCGCCAGAAATCCGGGACTAGCGACATACTCCTACGAGCAGTACTTC. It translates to CARNPGLATYSYEQYF.

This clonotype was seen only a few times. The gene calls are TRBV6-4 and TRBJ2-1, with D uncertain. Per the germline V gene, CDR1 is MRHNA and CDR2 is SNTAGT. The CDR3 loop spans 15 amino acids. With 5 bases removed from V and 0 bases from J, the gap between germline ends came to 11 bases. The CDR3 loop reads CASSLAPSSYNEQFF. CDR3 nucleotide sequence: TGTGCCAGCAGTCTGGCGCCAAGCTCCTACAATGAGCAGTTCTTC.

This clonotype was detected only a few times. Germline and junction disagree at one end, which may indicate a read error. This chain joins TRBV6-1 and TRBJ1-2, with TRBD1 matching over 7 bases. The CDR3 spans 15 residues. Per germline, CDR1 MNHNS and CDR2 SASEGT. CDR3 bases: TGTGCCAGCAGCGAAGACAGGGTATCTTTCTATGGCTACACCTTC. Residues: CASSEDRVSFYGYTF.

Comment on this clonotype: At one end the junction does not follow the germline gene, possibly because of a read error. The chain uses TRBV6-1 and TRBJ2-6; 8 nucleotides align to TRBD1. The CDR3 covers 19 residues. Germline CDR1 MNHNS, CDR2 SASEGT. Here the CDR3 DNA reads TGTGCCGGCAGCCCTGTCCTAGGACAGGGAGGCTCTGGGGCCAACGTCCTGACTTTC. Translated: CAGSPVLGQGGSGANVLTF.

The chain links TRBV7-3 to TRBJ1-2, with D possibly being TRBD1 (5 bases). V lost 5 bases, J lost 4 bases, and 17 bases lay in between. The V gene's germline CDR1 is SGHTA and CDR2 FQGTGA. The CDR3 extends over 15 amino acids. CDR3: CASSSPPGLVYGYTF. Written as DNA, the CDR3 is TGTGCCAGCAGCAGCCCCCCGGGACTAGTCTATGGCTACACCTTC. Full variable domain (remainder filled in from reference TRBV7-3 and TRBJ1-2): GAGVSQTPSNKVTEKGKYVELRCDPISGHTALYWYRQSLGQGPEFLIYFQGTGAADDSGLPNDRFFAVRPEGSVSTLKIQRTERGDSAVYLCASSSPPGLVYGYTFGSGTRLTVV.

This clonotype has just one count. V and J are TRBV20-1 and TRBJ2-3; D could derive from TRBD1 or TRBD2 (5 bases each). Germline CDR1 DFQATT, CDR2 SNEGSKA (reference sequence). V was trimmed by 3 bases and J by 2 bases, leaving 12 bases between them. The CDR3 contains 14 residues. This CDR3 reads CSARPPGTTDTQYF. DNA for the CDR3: TGCAGTGCTAGGCCACCGGGGACCACAGATACGCAGTATTTT.

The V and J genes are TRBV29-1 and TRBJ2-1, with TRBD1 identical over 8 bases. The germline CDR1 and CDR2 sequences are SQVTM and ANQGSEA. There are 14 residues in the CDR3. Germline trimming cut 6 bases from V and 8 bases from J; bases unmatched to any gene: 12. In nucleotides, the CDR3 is TGCAGCGTCTTACGGATACAGGGGGTTGATGAGCAGTTCTTC. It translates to CSVLRIQGVDEQFF.

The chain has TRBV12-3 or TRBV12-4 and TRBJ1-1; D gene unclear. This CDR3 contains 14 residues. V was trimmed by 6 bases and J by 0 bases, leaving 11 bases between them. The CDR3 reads CASRQMGMNTEAFF. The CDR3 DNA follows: TGTGCCAGCAGGCAGATGGGGATGAACACTGAAGCTTTCTTT.

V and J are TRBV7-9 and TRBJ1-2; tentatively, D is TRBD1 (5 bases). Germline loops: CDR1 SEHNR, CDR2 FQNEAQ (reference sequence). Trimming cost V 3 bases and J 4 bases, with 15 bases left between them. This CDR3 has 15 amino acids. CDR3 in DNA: TGTGCCAGCAGCTTCAATCCGGGACCCCTCTATGGCTACACCTTC. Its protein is CASSFNPGPLYGYTF.

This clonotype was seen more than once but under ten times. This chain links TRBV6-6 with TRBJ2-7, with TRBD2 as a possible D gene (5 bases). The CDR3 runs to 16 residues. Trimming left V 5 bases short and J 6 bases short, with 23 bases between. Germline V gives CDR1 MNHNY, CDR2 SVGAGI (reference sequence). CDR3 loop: CASSPLVGQRGSEQYF. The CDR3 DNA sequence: TGTGCCAGCAGTCCGCTTGTCGGCCAGCGAGGGAGCGAGCAGTACTTC.

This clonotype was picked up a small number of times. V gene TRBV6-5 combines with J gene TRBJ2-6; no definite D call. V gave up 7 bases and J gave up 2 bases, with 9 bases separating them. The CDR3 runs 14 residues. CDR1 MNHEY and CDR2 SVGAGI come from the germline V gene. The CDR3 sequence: CASTSGTGANVLTF. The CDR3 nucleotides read TGTGCCAGCACGTCGGGCACTGGGGCCAACGTCCTGACTTTC.

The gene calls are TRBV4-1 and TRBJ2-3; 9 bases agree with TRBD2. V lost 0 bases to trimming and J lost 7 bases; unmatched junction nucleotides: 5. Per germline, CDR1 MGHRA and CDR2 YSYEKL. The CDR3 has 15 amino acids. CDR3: CASSQDAGLAHTQYF. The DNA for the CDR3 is TGCGCCAGCAGCCAAGATGCAGGACTAGCGCATACGCAGTATTTT.

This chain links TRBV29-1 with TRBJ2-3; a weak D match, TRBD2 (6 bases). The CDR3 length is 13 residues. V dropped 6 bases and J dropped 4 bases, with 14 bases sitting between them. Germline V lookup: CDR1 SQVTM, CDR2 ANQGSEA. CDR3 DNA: TGCAGCGTGCCCACCTGGGGGGCAGATACGCAGTATTTT. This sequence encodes CSVPTWGADTQYF.

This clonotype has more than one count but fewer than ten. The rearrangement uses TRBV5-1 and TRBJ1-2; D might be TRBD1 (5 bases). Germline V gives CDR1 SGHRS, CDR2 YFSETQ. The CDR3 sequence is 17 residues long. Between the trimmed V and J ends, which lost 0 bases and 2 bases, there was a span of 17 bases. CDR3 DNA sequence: TGCGCCAGCAGCTTGGTCGGCGGCGACAGCTTAAACTATGGCTACACCTTC. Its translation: CASSLVGGDSLNYGYTF.

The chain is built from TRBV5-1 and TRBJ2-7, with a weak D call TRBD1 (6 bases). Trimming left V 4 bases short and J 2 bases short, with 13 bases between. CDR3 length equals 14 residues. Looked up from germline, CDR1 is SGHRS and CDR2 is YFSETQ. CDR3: CASSPSTGTYEQYF. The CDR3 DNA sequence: TGCGCCAGCAGCCCTTCGACAGGTACCTACGAGCAGTACTTC.

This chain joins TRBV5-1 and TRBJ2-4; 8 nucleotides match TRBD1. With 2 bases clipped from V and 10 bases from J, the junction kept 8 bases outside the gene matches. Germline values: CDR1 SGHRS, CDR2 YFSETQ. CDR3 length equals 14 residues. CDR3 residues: CASSFSADREIQYF. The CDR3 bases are TGCGCCAGCAGCTTTAGCGCGGACAGGGAGATTCAGTACTTC. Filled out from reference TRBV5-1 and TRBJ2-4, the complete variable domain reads KAGVTQTPRYLIKTRGQQVTLSCSPISGHRSVSWYQQTPGQGLQFLFEYFSETQRNKGNFPGRFSGRQFSNSRSEMNVSTLELGDSALYLCASSFSADREIQYFGAGTRLSVL.

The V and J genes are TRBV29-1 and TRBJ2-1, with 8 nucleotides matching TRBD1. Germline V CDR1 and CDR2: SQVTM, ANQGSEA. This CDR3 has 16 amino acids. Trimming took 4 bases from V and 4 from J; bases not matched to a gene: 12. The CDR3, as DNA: TGCAGCGTTGCGGAGACACAGGGGGGACTTTACAATGAGCAGTTCTTC. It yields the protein CSVAETQGGLYNEQFF.

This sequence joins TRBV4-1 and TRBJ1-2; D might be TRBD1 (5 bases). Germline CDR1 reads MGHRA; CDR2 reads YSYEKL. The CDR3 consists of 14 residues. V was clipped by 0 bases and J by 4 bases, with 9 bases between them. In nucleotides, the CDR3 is TGCGCCAGCAGCCAAGATGGGGGTACCTATGGCTACACCTTC. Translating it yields CASSQDGGTYGYTF.

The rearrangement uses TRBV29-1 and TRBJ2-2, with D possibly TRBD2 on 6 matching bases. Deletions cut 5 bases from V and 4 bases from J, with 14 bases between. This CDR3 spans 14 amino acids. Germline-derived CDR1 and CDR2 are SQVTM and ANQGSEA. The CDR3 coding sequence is TGCAGCGTTTCCTGGACGGAGGGCACCGGGGAGCTGTTTTTT. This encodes CSVSWTEGTGELFF.

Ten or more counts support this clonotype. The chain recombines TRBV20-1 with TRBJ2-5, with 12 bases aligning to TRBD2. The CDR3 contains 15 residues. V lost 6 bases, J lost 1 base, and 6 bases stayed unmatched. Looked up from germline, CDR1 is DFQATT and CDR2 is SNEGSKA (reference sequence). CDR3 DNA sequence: TGCAGTGCGAAGACTAGCGGGGGCCTCCAAGAGACCCAGTACTTC. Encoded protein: CSAKTSGGLQETQYF.

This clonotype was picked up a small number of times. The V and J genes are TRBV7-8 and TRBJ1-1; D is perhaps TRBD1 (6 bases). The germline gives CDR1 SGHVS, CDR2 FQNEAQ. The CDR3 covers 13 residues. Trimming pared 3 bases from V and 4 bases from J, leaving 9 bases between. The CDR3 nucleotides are TGTGCCAGCAGCTTTGGGGGGCCCACTGAAGCTTTCTTT. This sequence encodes CASSFGGPTEAFF.

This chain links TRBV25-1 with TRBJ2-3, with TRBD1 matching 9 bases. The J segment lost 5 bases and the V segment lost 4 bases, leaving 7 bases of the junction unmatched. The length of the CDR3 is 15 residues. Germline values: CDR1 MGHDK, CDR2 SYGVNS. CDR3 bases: TGTGCCAGCAGTGTTAACAGGGGGCTGGGAGATACGCAGTATTTT. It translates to CASSVNRGLGDTQYF.

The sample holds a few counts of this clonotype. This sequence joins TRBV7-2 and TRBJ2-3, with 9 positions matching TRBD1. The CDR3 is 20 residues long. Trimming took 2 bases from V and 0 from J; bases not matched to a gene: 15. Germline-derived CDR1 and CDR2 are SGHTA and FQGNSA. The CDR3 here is CASSLRTGALAGTSTDTQYF. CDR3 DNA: TGTGCCAGCAGCTTAAGGACAGGGGCCTTAGCGGGCACTAGCACAGATACGCAGTATTTT.